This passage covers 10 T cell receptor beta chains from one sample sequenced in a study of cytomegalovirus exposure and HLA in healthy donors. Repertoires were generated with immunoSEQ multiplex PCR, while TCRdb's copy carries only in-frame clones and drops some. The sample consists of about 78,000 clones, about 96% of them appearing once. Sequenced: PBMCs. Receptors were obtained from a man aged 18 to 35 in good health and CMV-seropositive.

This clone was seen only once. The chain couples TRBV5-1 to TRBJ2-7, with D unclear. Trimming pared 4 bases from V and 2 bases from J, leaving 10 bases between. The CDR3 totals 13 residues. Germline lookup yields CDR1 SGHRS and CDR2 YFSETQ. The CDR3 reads CASSPGRPYEQYF. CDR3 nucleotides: TGCGCCAGCAGCCCTGGGCGCCCCTACGAGCAGTACTTC.

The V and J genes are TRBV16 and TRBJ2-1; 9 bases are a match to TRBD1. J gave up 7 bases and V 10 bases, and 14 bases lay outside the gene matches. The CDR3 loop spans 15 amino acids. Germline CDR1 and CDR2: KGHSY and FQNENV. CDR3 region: CATSNQGQGDNEQFF. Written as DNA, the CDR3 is TGTGCCACCTCTAATCAGGGACAGGGTGATAATGAGCAGTTCTTC.

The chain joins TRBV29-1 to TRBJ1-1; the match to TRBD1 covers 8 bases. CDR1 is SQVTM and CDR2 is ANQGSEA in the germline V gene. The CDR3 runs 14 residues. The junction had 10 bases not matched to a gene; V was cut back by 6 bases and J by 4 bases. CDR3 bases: TGCAGCGTGGGAAGAGACAGGGGTAGCACTGAAGCTTTCTTT. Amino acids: CSVGRDRGSTEAFF.

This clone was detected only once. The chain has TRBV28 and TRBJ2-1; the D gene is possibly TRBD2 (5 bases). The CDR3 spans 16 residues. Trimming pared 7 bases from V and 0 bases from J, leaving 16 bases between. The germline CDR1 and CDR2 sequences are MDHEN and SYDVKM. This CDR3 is CASTKAAHLSYNEQFF. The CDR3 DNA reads TGTGCCAGCACCAAAGCGGCACACCTCTCCTACAATGAGCAGTTCTTC.

The CDR3 nucleotides read TGTGCCTGGAGAGGGAGCGGTGAAAAACTGTTTTTT. Translation: CAWRGSGEKLFF. V usage is TRBV30 and J usage is TRBJ1-4; unclear D gene. This CDR3 is built from 12 residues. CDR1 is GTSNPN, CDR2 SVGIG, per germline (reference sequence). V was trimmed by 3 bases and J by 7 bases, leaving 9 bases between them.

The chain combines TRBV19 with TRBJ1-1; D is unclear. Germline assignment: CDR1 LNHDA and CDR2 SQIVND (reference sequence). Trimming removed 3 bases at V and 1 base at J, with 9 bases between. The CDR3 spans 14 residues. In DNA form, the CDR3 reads TGTGCCAGTAGTATGCGCAGCGGGAACACTGAAGCTTTCTTT. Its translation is CASSMRSGNTEAFF.

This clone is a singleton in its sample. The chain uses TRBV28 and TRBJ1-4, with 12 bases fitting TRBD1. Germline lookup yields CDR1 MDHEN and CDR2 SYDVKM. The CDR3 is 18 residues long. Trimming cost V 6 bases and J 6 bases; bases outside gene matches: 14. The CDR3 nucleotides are TGTGCCAGCAGAGACCTAGGCCGGGACAGGGGGCTTCATGAAAAACTGTTTTTT. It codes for CASRDLGRDRGLHEKLFF.

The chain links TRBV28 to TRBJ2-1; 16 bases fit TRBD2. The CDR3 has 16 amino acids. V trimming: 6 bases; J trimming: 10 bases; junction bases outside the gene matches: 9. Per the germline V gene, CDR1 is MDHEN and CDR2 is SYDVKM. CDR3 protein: CASSPSGTSGRGEQFF. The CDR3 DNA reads TGTGCCAGCAGCCCATCCGGGACTAGCGGGAGGGGGGAGCAGTTCTTC.

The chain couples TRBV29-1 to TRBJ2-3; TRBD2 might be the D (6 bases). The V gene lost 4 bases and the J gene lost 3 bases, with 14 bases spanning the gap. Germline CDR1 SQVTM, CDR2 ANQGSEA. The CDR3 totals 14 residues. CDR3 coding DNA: TGCAGCGTTGTTTTAAGTCTAGCGACAGATACGCAGTATTTT. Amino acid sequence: CSVVLSLATDTQYF.

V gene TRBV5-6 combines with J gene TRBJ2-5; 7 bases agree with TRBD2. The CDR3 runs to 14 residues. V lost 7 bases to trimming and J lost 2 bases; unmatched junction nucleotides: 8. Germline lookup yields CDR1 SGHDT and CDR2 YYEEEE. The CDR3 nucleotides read TGTGCCAGCGGCCCTAGCGGCCTACAAGAGACCCAGTACTTC. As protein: CASGPSGLQETQYF.